This T cell receptor beta chain appears in the sequencing data of a study of human T cells and chemical hapten exposure. Indicated time point: patch test 3, about 24 weeks after DPC sensitization. Treatment indicated: therapeutic diphenylcyclopropenone sensitization with weekly scalp DPC. CDR1 is SGDLS and CDR2 is YYNGEE in the germline V gene. CDR3 length equals 14 residues. V was clipped by 4 bases and J by 4 bases, with 13 bases between them. TCRdb redid the calling of the RACE reads with MiXCR, one entry per CDR3 protein. The profile shows 85,000 to 100,000 distinct CDR3 sequences, 25% to 35% of them singletons.

The chain employs TRBV9 and TRBJ2-3; tentatively, D is TRBD2 (5 bases). The TCR was taken from a man between 40 and 49 years old with alopecia areata. Some clones in this sample may be carry-over from other donors' samples. Sequenced material: whole blood, taken in connection with sensitization to the hapten diphenylcyclopropenone (DPC). As DNA, the CDR3 is TGTGCCAGCAGCCCTCTTTGGGAGTCAGATACGCAGTATTTT. Encoded protein: CASSPLWESDTQYF.